Listed here is a single T cell receptor beta chain. The CDR3 runs to 16 residues. Germline loops: CDR1 MDHEN, CDR2 SYDVKM. The trim removed 4 bases at V and 8 bases at J, leaving 10 bases unmatched. The data were obtained in a study of blood T cell repertoires in COVID-19. For the study at large: In each case, the material was cDNA or gDNA derived from T cells, B-cell-depleted T cells, or PBMCs.

Participant-given clinical history determined each cohort assignment. Recovered participants had two consecutive negative NP/OP PCR tests, healthcare professional clearance, or symptom resolution. Per the original data handling: Reference gene primers were amplified, and this amplification served to estimate nucleated cell counts. Assay: immunoSEQ multiplex PCR; the TCRdb copy retains only in-frame clones and omits some. From that table come the V and J calls and clone size; the DNA was used to work out D and trimming. Of 150,000 to 200,000 clones in the sample, around 80% are singletons; the top ten hold 8% to 13%.

Sequencing was done on a sample of PBMCs or T cells enriched from blood (not recorded which). This clonotype originated in a man aged 45-60 years who had recovered from COVID-19. The V gene is TRBV28, the J gene TRBJ1-4; TRBD1 matches at 10 bases. CDR3 nucleotides: TGTGCCAGCAGTTCTCCGGGACAGGGGTCCGGAGAAAAACTGTTTTTT. This codes for CASSSPGQGSGEKLFF.